The sample holds a few counts of the clone carrying this TCR beta chain. Its antigen is undetermined. The source of the sample is a study of response to subunit inactivated influenza vaccine. TCRdb recomputed calls from the RT-PCR reads with MiXCR, one row per CDR3 protein. The top ten hold roughly a tenth of the sample, which has 500,000 to 600,000 distinct CDR3 sequences, 12% seen once. Germline V CDR1 and CDR2: SGDLS, YYNGEE. The CDR3 is 15 amino acids. The ends were cut back, 0 bases at V and 4 bases at J, with 10 bases in the middle. Study-level results: The authors proposed limited new T cell recruitment per seasonal influenza vaccination.

This specimen was PBMCs from blood, taken on the day of vaccination. This rearrangement joins TRBV9 to TRBJ2-2, with D perhaps TRBD2 (5 bases). This TCR derives from a man aged 50 to 59 who received an inactivated influenza vaccine. The CDR3 coding sequence is TGTGCCAGCAGCGTAGGGTCCGCGGGCACCGGGGAGCTGTTTTTT. Translated, it gives CASSVGSAGTGELFF.